The 14 T cell receptor beta chains below were found in one sample sequenced in a study of blood T cell repertoires in COVID-19. The protocol was immunoSEQ multiplex PCR, while the TCRdb copy is restricted to in-frame clones and leaves out a portion. This table holds about 280,000 clones, around 86% found once. Sequences were obtained from peripheral blood. These receptor sequences come from a woman aged 25 to 45 with active or convalescent COVID-19.

The chain carries TRBV7-8 and TRBJ2-7; D possibly corresponds to TRBD1 (5 bases). Germline V lookup: CDR1 SGHVS, CDR2 FQNEAQ. The V end was cut by 5 bases, the J end by 2 bases, with 16 bases between. This CDR3 is built from 15 residues. CDR3 sequence (DNA): TGTGCCAGCAGCCGAGGCAGGGAAGCAGCCTACGAGCAGTACTTC. Translation: CASSRGREAAYEQYF.

The chain is built from TRBV28 and TRBJ1-1; maybe TRBD1 (6 bases). This CDR3 has 11 amino acids. Germline lookup yields CDR1 MDHEN and CDR2 SYDVKM. With 3 bases removed from V and 8 bases from J, the gap between germline ends came to 7 bases. The CDR3 bases are TGTGCCAGCAGTTTGAGGGGGGAAGCTTTCTTT. This gives the protein CASSLRGEAFF.

This clone came up once. The V gene is TRBV10-3, the J gene TRBJ1-5, with D unresolved. The germline V and J ends were trimmed by 2 bases and 0 bases, with 14 bases remaining between them. CDR1 and CDR2 (germline): ENHRY, SYGVKD. CDR3 length: 17 residues. Here the CDR3 reads CAISENRNSFSNQPQHF. In DNA form, the CDR3 reads TGTGCCATCAGTGAGAACAGAAACTCTTTTAGCAATCAGCCCCAGCATTTT.

The chain links TRBV7-6 to TRBJ1-6; D is unclear. The CDR3 has 19 residues. CDR1 and CDR2 (germline): SGHVS, FNYEAQ. Trimming stripped 5 bases from V and 7 bases from J, with 27 bases between. CDR3 loop: CASSRGRIGEAAGNSPLHF. The CDR3 DNA follows: TGTGCCAGCAGCCGAGGGAGGATTGGCGAGGCAGCCGGGAATTCACCCCTCCACTTT.

The V and J genes are TRBV7-2 and TRBJ2-3; 12 bases map to TRBD2. The CDR3 runs to 19 residues. The germline V gene encodes CDR1 SGHTA and CDR2 FQGNSA. V dropped 0 bases and J dropped 4; count of bases not matched to a gene: 11. CDR3 sequence: CASSLAAASGGVSADTQYF. In nucleotides, the CDR3 is TGTGCCAGCAGCTTAGCTGCGGCTAGCGGGGGGGTGTCAGCAGATACGCAGTATTTT.

As DNA, the CDR3 is TGTGCCAGCACCCCAGGAGGGGCACTTAGGGGCTACACCTTC. Translation: CASTPGGALRGYTF. This chain uses TRBV6-5 with TRBJ1-2; weak D call: TRBD1 (5 bases). This CDR3 is built from 14 residues. V shed 7 bases and J shed 8 bases, with 20 bases lying between them. Germline CDR1 is MNHEY and CDR2 is SVGAGI.

The chain uses TRBV6-6 and TRBJ2-3, with D perhaps matching TRBD2 (6 bases). Germline V gene sequence: CDR1 MNHNY, CDR2 SVGAGI (reference sequence). V lost 5 bases and J 2 bases, leaving 14 bases between the germline ends. The CDR3 runs to 15 residues. The CDR3 here is CASSRRGGDTDTQYF. The CDR3 nucleotides read TGTGCCAGCAGTCGGAGGGGCGGGGACACAGATACGCAGTATTTT.

This clone was observed a few times. The chain employs TRBV30 and TRBJ2-7, with a weak D call TRBD1 (5 bases). This CDR3 region has 15 residues. V shed 0 bases and J shed 4 bases, with 16 bases lying between them. Germline V CDR1 and CDR2: GTSNPN, SVGIG (reference sequence). The CDR3 coding sequence is TGTGCCTGGAGTGTATCGTCGGACAATGGGTACGAGCAGTACTTC. It yields the protein CAWSVSSDNGYEQYF. Together with reference TRBV30 and TRBJ2-7, the CDR3 gives the full variable domain: SQTIHQWPATLVQPVGSPLSLECTVEGTSNPNLYWYRQAAGRGLQLLFYSVGIGQISSEVPQNLSASRPQDRQFILSSKKLLLSDSGFYLCAWSVSSDNGYEQYFGPGTRLTVT.

This chain connects TRBV7-3 to TRBJ2-1; TRBD1 is a possible D gene (6 bases). Germline assignment: CDR1 SGHTA and CDR2 FQGTGA. V was clipped by 2 bases and J by 1 base, with 9 bases between them. The CDR3 is made up of 15 amino acids. The CDR3 reads CASSLGTFSYNEQFF. Written as DNA, the CDR3 is TGTGCCAGCAGCTTAGGGACATTTTCCTACAATGAGCAGTTCTTC.

The chain joins TRBV21-1 to TRBJ2-2; the DNA was not used to check the table's D call, TRBD2. TRBV21-1 constitutes a pseudogene. This CDR3 is 13 amino acids long. CDR3: CASSAEDTGELFF. DNA for the CDR3: TGTGCCAGCAGCGCAGAGGATACCGGGGAGCTGTTTTTT.

The chain links TRBV4-1 to TRBJ1-1; 9 bases are shared with TRBD1. Germline CDR1 and CDR2: MGHRA and YSYEKL. V was clipped by 1 base and J by 5 bases; unmatched bases: 11. CDR3 length: 17 residues. This CDR3 reads CASSQALWDRARTEAFF. The CDR3 DNA is TGCGCCAGCAGCCAAGCTCTGTGGGACAGGGCCCGGACTGAAGCTTTCTTT.

The chain links TRBV12-3 or TRBV12-4 to TRBJ1-1; TRBD1 aligns across 7 bases. The CDR3 is 13 amino acids. The trim removed 1 base at V and 4 bases at J, leaving 0 bases unmatched. CDR3 bases: TGTGCCAGCAGTTTAGGGGACAGCACTGAAGCTTTCTTT. The encoded protein is CASSLGDSTEAFF.

The rearrangement links TRBV5-1 to TRBJ2-5; D perhaps matches TRBD2 (6 bases). The ends were cut back, 2 bases at V and 2 bases at J, with 16 bases in the middle. This CDR3 comprises 16 residues. The germline gives CDR1 SGHRS, CDR2 YFSETQ. This chain's CDR3 is CASSFTAGSGQETQYF. The CDR3, as DNA: TGCGCCAGCAGCTTCACAGCCGGGAGTGGACAAGAGACCCAGTACTTC.

This chain uses TRBV7-2 with TRBJ2-7; 8 bases are a match to TRBD1. The length of the CDR3 is 14 residues. The germline gives CDR1 SGHTA, CDR2 FQGNSA. The V segment lost 3 bases and the J segment 3 bases; nucleotides outside the gene matches: 4. The CDR3 sequence: CASSFGQGNYEQYF. The CDR3, as DNA: TGTGCCAGCAGCTTTGGACAGGGCAACTACGAGCAGTACTTC.